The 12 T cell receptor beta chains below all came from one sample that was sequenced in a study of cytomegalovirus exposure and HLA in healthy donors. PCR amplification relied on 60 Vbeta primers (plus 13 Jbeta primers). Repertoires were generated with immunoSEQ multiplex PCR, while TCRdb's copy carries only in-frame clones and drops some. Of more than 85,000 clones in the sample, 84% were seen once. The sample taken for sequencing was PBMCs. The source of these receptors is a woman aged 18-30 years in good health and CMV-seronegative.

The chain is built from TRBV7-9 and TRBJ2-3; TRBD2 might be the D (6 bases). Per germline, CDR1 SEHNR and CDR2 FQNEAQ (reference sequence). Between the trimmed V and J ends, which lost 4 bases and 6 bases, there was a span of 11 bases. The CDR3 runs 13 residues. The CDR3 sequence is CASSYLGGDTQYF. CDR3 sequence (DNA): TGTGCCAGCAGCTACCTGGGGGGTGATACGCAGTATTTT.

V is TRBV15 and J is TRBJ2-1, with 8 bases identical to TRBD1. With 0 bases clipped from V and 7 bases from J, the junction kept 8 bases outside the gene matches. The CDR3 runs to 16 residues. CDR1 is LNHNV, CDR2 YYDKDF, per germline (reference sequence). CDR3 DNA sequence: TGTGCCACCAGCAGAGATGGCCAGGGGGCGCCGAATGAGCAGTTCTTC. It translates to CATSRDGQGAPNEQFF.

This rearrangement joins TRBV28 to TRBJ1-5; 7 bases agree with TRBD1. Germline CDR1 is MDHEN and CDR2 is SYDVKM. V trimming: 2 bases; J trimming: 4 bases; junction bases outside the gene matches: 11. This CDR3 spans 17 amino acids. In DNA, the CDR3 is TGTGCCAGCAGTTTACCCCCGGTTGGCAGGGGGAATCAGCCCCAGCATTTT. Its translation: CASSLPPVGRGNQPQHF.

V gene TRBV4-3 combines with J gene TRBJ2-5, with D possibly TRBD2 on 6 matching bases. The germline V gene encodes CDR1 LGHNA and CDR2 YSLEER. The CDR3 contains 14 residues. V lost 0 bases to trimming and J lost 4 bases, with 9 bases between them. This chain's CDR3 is CASSQEAGLETQYF. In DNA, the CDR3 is TGCGCCAGCAGCCAAGAGGCGGGGCTAGAGACCCAGTACTTC.

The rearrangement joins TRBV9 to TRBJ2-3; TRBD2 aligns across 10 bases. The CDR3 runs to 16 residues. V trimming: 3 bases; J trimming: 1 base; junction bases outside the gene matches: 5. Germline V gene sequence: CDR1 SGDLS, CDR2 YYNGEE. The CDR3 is CASSDPGTSGTDTQYF. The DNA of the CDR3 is TGTGCCAGCAGCGACCCCGGGACTAGCGGCACAGATACGCAGTATTTT. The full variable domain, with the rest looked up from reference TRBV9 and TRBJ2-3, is DSGVTQTPKHLITATGQRVTLRCSPRSGDLSVYWYQQSLDQGLQFLIQYYNGEERAKGNILERFSAQQFPDLHSELNLSSLELGDSALYFCASSDPGTSGTDTQYFGPGTRLTVL.

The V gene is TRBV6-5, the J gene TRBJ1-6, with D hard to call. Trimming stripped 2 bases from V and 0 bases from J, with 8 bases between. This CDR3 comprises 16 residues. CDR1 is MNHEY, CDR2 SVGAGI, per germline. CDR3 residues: CASSYSQSSYNSPLHF. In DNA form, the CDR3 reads TGTGCCAGCAGTTACAGCCAAAGCTCCTATAATTCACCCCTCCACTTT.

As DNA, the CDR3 is TGTGCCAGCAGCCTACTACTAGCGGGAGCTAGCACAGATACGCAGTATTTT. Amino acid sequence: CASSLLLAGASTDTQYF. The chain is built from TRBV7-2 and TRBJ2-3, with 11 bases fitting TRBD2. J gave up 0 bases and V 5 bases, and 7 bases lay outside the gene matches. Germline V gene sequence: CDR1 SGHTA, CDR2 FQGNSA. The CDR3 is 17 amino acids.

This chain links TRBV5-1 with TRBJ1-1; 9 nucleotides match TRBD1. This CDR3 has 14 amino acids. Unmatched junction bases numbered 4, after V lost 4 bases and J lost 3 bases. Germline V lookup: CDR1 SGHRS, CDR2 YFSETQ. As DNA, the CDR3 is TGCGCCAGCAGCGACCGGGACAGGGACACTGAAGCTTTCTTT. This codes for CASSDRDRDTEAFF.

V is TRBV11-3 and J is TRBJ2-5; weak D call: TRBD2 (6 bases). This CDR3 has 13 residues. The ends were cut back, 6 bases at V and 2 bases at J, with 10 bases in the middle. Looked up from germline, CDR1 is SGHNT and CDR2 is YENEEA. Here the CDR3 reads CASRMGGQETQYF. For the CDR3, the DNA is TGTGCCAGCAGAATGGGGGGACAAGAGACCCAGTACTTC.

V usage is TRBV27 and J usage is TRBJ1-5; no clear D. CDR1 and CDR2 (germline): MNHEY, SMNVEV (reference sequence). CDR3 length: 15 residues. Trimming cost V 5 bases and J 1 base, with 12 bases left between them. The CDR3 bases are TGTGCCAGCAGTAAGACACCTGAAAGCAATCAGCCCCAGCATTTT. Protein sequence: CASSKTPESNQPQHF.

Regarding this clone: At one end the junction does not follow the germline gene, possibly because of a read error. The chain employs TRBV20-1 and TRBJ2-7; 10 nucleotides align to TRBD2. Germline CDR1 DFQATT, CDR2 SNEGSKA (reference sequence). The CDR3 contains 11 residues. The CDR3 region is CSARRLAGVEF. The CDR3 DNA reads TGCAGTGCTAGAAGGCTAGCGGGAGTGGAGTTC.

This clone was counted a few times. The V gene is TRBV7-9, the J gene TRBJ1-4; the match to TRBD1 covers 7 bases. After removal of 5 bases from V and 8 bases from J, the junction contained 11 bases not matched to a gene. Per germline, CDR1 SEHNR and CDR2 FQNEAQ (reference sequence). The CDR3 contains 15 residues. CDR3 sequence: CASSPTGAGGEKLFF. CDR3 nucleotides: TGTGCCAGCAGCCCAACAGGGGCAGGGGGAGAAAAACTGTTTTTT.